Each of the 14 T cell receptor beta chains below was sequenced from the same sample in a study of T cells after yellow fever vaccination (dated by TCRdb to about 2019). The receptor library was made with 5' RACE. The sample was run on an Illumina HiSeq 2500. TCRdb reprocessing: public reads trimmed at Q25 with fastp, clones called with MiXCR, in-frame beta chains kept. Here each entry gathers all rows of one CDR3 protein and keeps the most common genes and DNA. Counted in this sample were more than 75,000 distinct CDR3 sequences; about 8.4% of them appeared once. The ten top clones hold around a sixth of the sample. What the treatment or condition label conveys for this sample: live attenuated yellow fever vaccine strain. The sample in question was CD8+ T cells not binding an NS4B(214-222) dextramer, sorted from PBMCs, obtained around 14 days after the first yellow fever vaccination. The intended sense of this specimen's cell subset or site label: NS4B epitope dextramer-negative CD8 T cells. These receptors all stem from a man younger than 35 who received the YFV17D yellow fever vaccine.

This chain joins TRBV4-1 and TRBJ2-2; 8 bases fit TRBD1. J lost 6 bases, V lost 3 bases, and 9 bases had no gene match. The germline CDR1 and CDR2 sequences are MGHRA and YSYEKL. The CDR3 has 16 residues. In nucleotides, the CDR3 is TGCGCCAGCAGCCACCCGGGACAGGTGCTTGCCGGGGAGCTGTTTTTT. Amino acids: CASSHPGQVLAGELFF.

As DNA, the CDR3 is TGTGCCAGCAGCGCCGGGACAGAGAACACCGGGGAGCTGTTTTTT. This codes for CASSAGTENTGELFF. V gene TRBV13 combines with J gene TRBJ2-2, with 7 bases that match TRBD1. Trimming took 5 bases from V and 1 from J; bases not matched to a gene: 4. Germline V CDR1 and CDR2: PRHDT, FYEKMQ (reference sequence). CDR3 length: 15 amino acids.

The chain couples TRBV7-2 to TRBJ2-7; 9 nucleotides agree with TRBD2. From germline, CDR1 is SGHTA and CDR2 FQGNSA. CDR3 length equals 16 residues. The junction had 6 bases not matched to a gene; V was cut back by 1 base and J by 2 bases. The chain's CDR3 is CASSLGSGGPPYEQYF. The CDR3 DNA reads TGTGCCAGCAGCTTAGGTAGCGGGGGCCCTCCCTACGAGCAGTACTTC.

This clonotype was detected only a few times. The CDR3 is CASSQVATESNTGELFF. CDR3 nucleotide sequence: TGCGCCAGCAGCCAAGTAGCGACAGAGTCGAACACCGGGGAGCTGTTTTTT. The chain carries TRBV4-1 and TRBJ2-2, with D perhaps matching TRBD1 or TRBD2 (5 bases each). Germline V gene sequence: CDR1 MGHRA, CDR2 YSYEKL. This CDR3 has 17 residues. V lost 1 base and J lost 0, with 12 bases in between.

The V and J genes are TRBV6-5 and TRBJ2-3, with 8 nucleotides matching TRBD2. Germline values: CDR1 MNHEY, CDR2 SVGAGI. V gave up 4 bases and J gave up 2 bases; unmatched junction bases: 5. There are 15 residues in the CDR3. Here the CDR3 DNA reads TGTGCCAGCAGTTCGCTCGGGGGGGACACAGATACGCAGTATTTT. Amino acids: CASSSLGGDTDTQYF.

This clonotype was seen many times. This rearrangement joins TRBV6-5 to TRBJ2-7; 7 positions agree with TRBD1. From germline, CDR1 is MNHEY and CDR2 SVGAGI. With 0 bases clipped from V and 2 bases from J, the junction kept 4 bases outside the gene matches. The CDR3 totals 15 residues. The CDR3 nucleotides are TGTGCCAGCAGTTACTCGGGACAGCGTACCTACGAGCAGTACTTC. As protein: CASSYSGQRTYEQYF.

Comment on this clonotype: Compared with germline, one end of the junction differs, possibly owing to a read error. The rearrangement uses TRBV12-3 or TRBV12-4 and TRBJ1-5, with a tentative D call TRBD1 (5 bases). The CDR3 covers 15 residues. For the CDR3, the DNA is TGTACCAGCAGTTTGATTGGGCAGGGCAGCCAGCCCCAGCATTTT. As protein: CTSSLIGQGSQPQHF.

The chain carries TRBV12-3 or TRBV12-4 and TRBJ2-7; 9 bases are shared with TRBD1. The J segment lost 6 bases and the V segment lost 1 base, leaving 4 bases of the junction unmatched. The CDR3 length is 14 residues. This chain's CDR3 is CASSLEGQGSEQYV. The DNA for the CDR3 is TGTGCCAGCAGTTTAGAGGGACAGGGTAGCGAGCAGTACGTC.

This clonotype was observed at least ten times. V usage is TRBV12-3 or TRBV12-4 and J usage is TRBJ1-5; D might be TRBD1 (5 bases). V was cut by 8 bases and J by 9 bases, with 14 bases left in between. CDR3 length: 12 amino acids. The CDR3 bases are TGTGCCAGCGGGGACCCTTCGTTGCCCCAGCATTTT. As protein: CASGDPSLPQHF.

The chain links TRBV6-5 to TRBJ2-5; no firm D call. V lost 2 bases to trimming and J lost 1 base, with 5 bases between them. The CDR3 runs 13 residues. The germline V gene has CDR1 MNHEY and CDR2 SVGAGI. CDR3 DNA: TGTGCCAGCAGTTACAGCTTCCAAGAGACCCAGTACTTC. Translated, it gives CASSYSFQETQYF.

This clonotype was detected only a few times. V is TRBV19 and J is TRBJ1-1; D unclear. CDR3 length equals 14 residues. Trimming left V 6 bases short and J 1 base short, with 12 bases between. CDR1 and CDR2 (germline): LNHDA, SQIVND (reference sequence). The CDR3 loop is CASSEGFPNTEAFF. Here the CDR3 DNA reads TGTGCCAGTAGCGAGGGCTTCCCGAACACTGAAGCTTTCTTT.

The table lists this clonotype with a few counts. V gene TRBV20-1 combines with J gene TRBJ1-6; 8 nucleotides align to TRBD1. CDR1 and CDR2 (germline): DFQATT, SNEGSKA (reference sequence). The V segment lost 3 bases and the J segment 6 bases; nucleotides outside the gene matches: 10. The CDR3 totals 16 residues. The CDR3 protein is CSAREAGGLINSPLHF. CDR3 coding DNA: TGCAGTGCTAGGGAGGCAGGGGGCCTAATTAATTCACCCCTCCACTTT.

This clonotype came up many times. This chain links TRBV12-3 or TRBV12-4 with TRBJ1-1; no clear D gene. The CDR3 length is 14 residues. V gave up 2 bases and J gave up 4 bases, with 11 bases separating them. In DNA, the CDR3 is TGTGCCAGCAGTTTATCAGGCAGAACCACTGAAGCTTTCTTT. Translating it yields CASSLSGRTTEAFF.

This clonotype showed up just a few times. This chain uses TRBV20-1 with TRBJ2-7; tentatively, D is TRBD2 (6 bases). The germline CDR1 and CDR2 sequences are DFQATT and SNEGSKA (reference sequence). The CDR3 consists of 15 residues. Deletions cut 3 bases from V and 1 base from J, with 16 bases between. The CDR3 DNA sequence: TGCAGTGCTAGGGATGGGGGGACGACATCCTACGAGCAGTACGTC. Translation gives CSARDGGTTSYEQYV.